The 31 T cell receptor beta chains listed next were all sequenced from one sample in a study of T cell responses to AZD1222 COVID-19 vaccine (dated by TCRdb to about 2021). Receptor amplification or capture employed the immunoSEQ multiplex PCR assay. TCRdb re-hosts the immuneACCESS table, in-frame sequences only. Its copies lack some clones; in the studies checked, an unresolved V gene accounts for under half of them, and the cause for the rest is not known. Counted in this sample were 110,000 or so clones; about 86% of them appeared once. About 3.5% of the sample is in the top ten clones. The sample's time point label, in plain terms: baseline before first vaccination. The sample here was peripheral blood, taken on day 0 of AZD1222 vaccination. The receptors come from an adult in good health.

The CDR3 is CASSLEGEESPYEQYF. DNA of the CDR3: TGCGCCAGCAGCTTGGAGGGTGAGGAGTCGCCCTACGAGCAGTACTTC. This rearrangement joins TRBV5-1 to TRBJ2-7, with D unresolved. The CDR3 spans 16 residues. Germline V gene data show CDR1 as SGHRS and CDR2 as YFSETQ. V shed 0 bases and J shed 2 bases, with 15 bases lying between them.

The chain employs TRBV28 and TRBJ1-2, with 8 nucleotides matching TRBD1. V gave up 6 bases and J gave up 3 bases; unmatched junction bases: 3. The CDR3 is made up of 13 amino acids. CDR1 MDHEN and CDR2 SYDVKM come from the germline V gene. The DNA for the CDR3 is TGTGCCAGCAGCCGGGGACAGGACTATGGCTACACCTTC. Amino acids: CASSRGQDYGYTF.

The CDR3, as DNA: TGTGCCAGCAGAAGGGGTTTGGGGAACACTGAAGCTTTCTTT. It codes for CASRRGLGNTEAFF. The chain has TRBV9 and TRBJ1-1; possibly TRBD1 for D (5 bases). Germline V lookup: CDR1 SGDLS, CDR2 YYNGEE. Trimming removed 5 bases from V and 1 base from J, with 12 bases in between. CDR3 length equals 14 residues.

The chain combines TRBV7-9 with TRBJ2-3; TRBD2 matches at 8 bases. The CDR3 consists of 17 residues. With V trimmed by 0 bases and J by 2 bases, 7 bases remained unmatched. CDR1 is SEHNR, CDR2 FQNEAQ, per germline (reference sequence). The CDR3 sequence: CASSLAPLAGITDTQYF. CDR3 in DNA: TGTGCCAGCAGCTTAGCGCCCCTAGCGGGTATCACAGATACGCAGTATTTT.

This clone was recorded once. At the DNA level, this CDR3 is encoded by other sequences in the same sample as well. This chain links TRBV19 with TRBJ1-1; D might be TRBD1 (6 bases). V lost 3 bases to trimming and J lost 4 bases, with 9 bases between them. CDR1 LNHDA and CDR2 SQIVND come from the germline V gene (reference sequence). This CDR3 has 13 amino acids. CDR3 nucleotides: TGTGCCAGTAGTATTAGGGGGATCACTGAAGCTTTCTTT. It encodes CASSIRGITEAFF.

The chain links TRBV5-1 to TRBJ1-1, with 8 bases fitting TRBD1. Germline assignment: CDR1 SGHRS and CDR2 YFSETQ. This CDR3 comprises 15 residues. Trimming removed 2 bases from V and 3 bases from J; junction bases left unmatched: 6. The CDR3 reads CASSLGQGEDTEAFF. The CDR3 DNA is TGCGCCAGCAGCTTAGGACAGGGAGAAGACACTGAAGCTTTCTTT.

The sample holds a few counts of this clone. The gene calls are TRBV15 and TRBJ1-2, with D perhaps matching TRBD1 (5 bases). CDR3 size: 14 residues. Between the trimmed V and J ends, which lost 5 bases and 3 bases, there was a span of 13 bases. Germline V gene sequence: CDR1 LNHNV, CDR2 YYDKDF (reference sequence). The DNA of the CDR3 is TGTGCCACCAGCGCGGGACGGGAGTACTATGGCTACACCTTC. Translated: CATSAGREYYGYTF. Using reference TRBV15 and TRBJ1-2 for the parts outside the CDR3, the full variable domain is DAMVIQNPRYQVTQFGKPVTLSCSQTLNHNVMYWYQQKSSQAPKLLFHYYDKDFNNEADTPDNFQSRRPNTSFCFLDIRSPGLGDTAMYLCATSAGREYYGYTFGSGTRLTVV.

The gene calls are TRBV5-1 and TRBJ1-5; 7 nucleotides match TRBD1. CDR1 is SGHRS, CDR2 YFSETQ, per germline. The CDR3 contains 16 residues. With V trimmed by 2 bases and J by 0 bases, 5 bases remained unmatched. The CDR3 is CASSLGDSYSNQPQHF. CDR3 sequence (DNA): TGCGCCAGCAGCTTAGGGGACAGTTATAGCAATCAGCCCCAGCATTTT.

The chain recombines TRBV27 with TRBJ1-2; 8 nucleotides agree with TRBD1. The germline V gene encodes CDR1 MNHEY and CDR2 SMNVEV (reference sequence). The CDR3 is made up of 17 amino acids. V shed 3 bases, J shed 4 bases, and the junction held 13 bases outside the gene matches. The CDR3 region is CASSLGSGTGSTYGYTF. In nucleotides, the CDR3 is TGTGCCAGCAGTTTGGGGTCCGGGACAGGATCAACCTATGGCTACACCTTC.

This sequence joins TRBV4-2 and TRBJ2-4; no reliable D call. The CDR3 covers 17 residues. Germline assignment: CDR1 LGHNA and CDR2 YNFKEQ. Between the trimmed V and J ends, which lost 0 bases and 0 bases, there was a span of 12 bases. This CDR3 is CASSQEALALAKNIQYF. The CDR3 region has the DNA TGTGCCAGCAGCCAAGAGGCCCTCGCCCTAGCCAAAAACATTCAGTACTTC.

V gene TRBV28 combines with J gene TRBJ2-4, with 8 bases aligning to TRBD1. Trimming at V came to 6 bases and at J to 7 bases, leaving 5 bases not matched to a gene. Per the germline V gene, CDR1 is MDHEN and CDR2 is SYDVKM. The CDR3 contains 13 residues. This chain's CDR3 is CASRGQGFNIQYF. The CDR3 DNA follows: TGTGCCAGCAGAGGACAGGGCTTCAACATTCAGTACTTC.

This clone was picked up a small number of times. V is TRBV6-5 and J is TRBJ1-2, with a weak D call TRBD1 (5 bases). Germline-derived CDR1 and CDR2 are MNHEY and SVGAGI. The CDR3 length is 12 residues. The V end was cut by 8 bases, the J end by 3 bases, with 10 bases between. The CDR3 region has the DNA TGTGCCAGCGTGGGGGAAGACTATGGCTACACCTTC. Translated, it gives CASVGEDYGYTF.

The chain carries TRBV28 and TRBJ2-7, with 9 bases aligning to TRBD1. V trimming: 8 bases; J trimming: 11 bases; junction bases outside the gene matches: 22. The CDR3 loop spans 16 amino acids. Germline V gives CDR1 MDHEN, CDR2 SYDVKM. The CDR3 is CASCAVGDRVKSVEYF. The CDR3 DNA follows: TGTGCCAGCTGCGCCGTGGGGGACAGGGTAAAAAGTGTTGAGTACTTC. Full variable domain (missing parts from reference TRBV28 and TRBJ2-7): DVKVTQSSRYLVKRTGEKVFLECVQDMDHENMFWYRQDPGLGLRLIYFSYDVKMKEKGDIPEGYSVSREKKERFSLILESASTNQTSMYLCASCAVGDRVKSVEYFGPGTRLTVT.

The rearrangement links TRBV4-1 to TRBJ2-1, with 10 bases fitting TRBD2. The CDR3 runs 16 residues. J was trimmed by 4 bases and V by 2 bases; bases with no gene match: 5. CDR1 is MGHRA, CDR2 YSYEKL, per germline. The DNA of the CDR3 is TGCGCCAGCAGCCAACCCCTAGCGGGGGATTACAATGAGCAGTTCTTC. Its translation: CASSQPLAGDYNEQFF.

In this sample, this clone turned up once. This sequence joins TRBV7-9 and TRBJ1-5; possible D gene TRBD1, 5 bases. Trimming removed 4 bases from V and 7 bases from J, with 11 bases in between. Per the germline V gene, CDR1 is SEHNR and CDR2 is FQNEAQ (reference sequence). This CDR3 is 13 amino acids long. This CDR3 reads CASSSQGTQPQHF. CDR3 bases: TGTGCCAGCAGCTCCCAGGGAACGCAGCCCCAGCATTTT.

The rearrangement joins TRBV9 to TRBJ1-4, with 7 bases that match TRBD1. This CDR3 spans 15 amino acids. Unmatched junction bases numbered 7, after V lost 3 bases and J lost 5 bases. The germline CDR1 and CDR2 sequences are SGDLS and YYNGEE. The CDR3 loop reads CASSGPGTENEKLFF. Written as DNA, the CDR3 is TGTGCCAGCAGCGGGCCCGGGACAGAAAATGAAAAACTGTTTTTT.

This rearrangement joins TRBV7-9 to TRBJ2-3; D gene unclear. Germline lookup yields CDR1 SEHNR and CDR2 FQNEAQ (reference sequence). The CDR3 is 13 amino acids. V was cut by 6 bases and J by 4 bases, with 11 bases left in between. The CDR3 DNA is TGTGCCAGCAGTCGAGACGGACCAGATACGCAGTATTTT. This gives the protein CASSRDGPDTQYF.

This sequence joins TRBV5-1 and TRBJ2-7, with 9 positions matching TRBD1. Germline assignment: CDR1 SGHRS and CDR2 YFSETQ. V shed 4 bases and J 0 bases; nucleotides not matched to a gene: 5. CDR3 length: 15 amino acids. CDR3 sequence: CASSNPGQGSYEQYF. The CDR3 DNA reads as TGCGCCAGCAGCAATCCGGGACAGGGCTCCTACGAGCAGTACTTC.

This rearrangement joins TRBV2 to TRBJ2-4; D is ambiguous. The germline V gene encodes CDR1 SNHLY and CDR2 FYNNEI. V dropped 5 bases and J dropped 0 bases, with 8 bases sitting between them. The CDR3 runs to 14 residues. CDR3 sequence: CASSSTVAKNIQYF. CDR3 DNA: TGTGCCAGCAGTTCGACTGTAGCCAAAAACATTCAGTACTTC. Full variable domain (remainder filled in from reference TRBV2 and TRBJ2-4): EPEVTQTPSHQVTQMGQEVILRCVPISNHLYFYWYRQILGQKVEFLVSFYNNEISEKSEIFDDQFSVERPDGSNFTLKIRSTKLEDSAMYFCASSSTVAKNIQYFGAGTRLSVL.

The V and J genes are TRBV28 and TRBJ1-6; D not resolved. This CDR3 has 17 amino acids. Germline V gives CDR1 MDHEN, CDR2 SYDVKM. Trimming shortened V by 11 bases and J by 5 bases, and 25 bases separated the two germline ends. CDR3 loop: CAGGKVASNINNSPLHF. CDR3 sequence (DNA): TGTGCCGGAGGGAAGGTGGCGTCGAACATCAATAATTCACCCCTCCACTTT. The variable domain in full, with the rest retrieved from reference TRBV28 and TRBJ1-6, is DVKVTQSSRYLVKRTGEKVFLECVQDMDHENMFWYRQDPGLGLRLIYFSYDVKMKEKGDIPEGYSVSREKKERFSLILESASTNQTSMYLCAGGKVASNINNSPLHFGNGTRLTVT.

The chain is built from TRBV12-2 and TRBJ2-1; no DNA check was done on the table's D call, TRBD2. TRBV12-2 counts as a pseudogene. The CDR3 has 12 residues. The CDR3 DNA sequence: TGTGCAAGTCGCTCGAGCGGGGATGAGCAGTTCTTC. It translates to CASRSSGDEQFF.

The chain combines TRBV11-2 with TRBJ1-2; 10 nucleotides align to TRBD1. The germline gives CDR1 SGHAT, CDR2 FQNNGV. The V and J ends lost 4 bases and 8 bases, in that order; junction bases with no gene match: 4. This CDR3 is 13 amino acids long. The CDR3 spells CASSSDRGQGYTF. The CDR3 coding sequence is TGTGCCAGCAGCTCCGACAGGGGGCAAGGCTACACCTTC.

The rearrangement joins TRBV10-3 to TRBJ2-3; D is tentatively TRBD1 or TRBD2 (5 bases each). With 0 bases removed from V and 0 bases from J, the gap between germline ends came to 10 bases. The length of the CDR3 is 16 residues. CDR1 is ENHRY and CDR2 is SYGVKD in the germline V gene. CDR3 residues: CAISESGPTSTDTQYF. As DNA, the CDR3 is TGTGCCATCAGTGAGTCGGGACCAACGAGCACAGATACGCAGTATTTT.

This chain joins TRBV4-3 and TRBJ1-1; 11 nucleotides agree with TRBD1. Germline V lookup: CDR1 LGHNA, CDR2 YSLEER. Trimming at V came to 4 bases and at J to 4 bases, leaving 8 bases not matched to a gene. CDR3 size: 16 residues. CDR3 amino acids: CASSLFPGQGGTEAFF. In DNA, the CDR3 is TGCGCCAGCAGCCTCTTCCCGGGACAGGGGGGCACTGAAGCTTTCTTT.

This chain's CDR3 is CASSQSGNRQPQHF. The CDR3 coding sequence is TGCGCCAGCAGTCAATCTGGGAACCGTCAGCCCCAGCATTTT. The chain uses TRBV23-1 and TRBJ1-5, with D hard to call. TRBV23-1 qualifies as an ORF whose function is uncertain. The CDR3 length is 14 residues. V was shortened by 0 bases and J by 6 bases, with 9 bases between the two germline ends.

The chain joins TRBV28 to TRBJ1-2; 8 bases are a match to TRBD1. Germline values: CDR1 MDHEN, CDR2 SYDVKM. There are 17 residues in the CDR3. V lost 4 bases and J lost 4; bases outside the gene matches: 14. This CDR3 is CASSSTLSSGGGYGYTF. In nucleotides, the CDR3 is TGTGCCAGCAGTTCAACTCTTAGCTCAGGGGGCGGCTATGGCTACACCTTC.

The J gene is TRBJ1-1, the V gene TRBV10-2, with TRBD1 matching over 8 bases. Per the germline V gene, CDR1 is WSHSY and CDR2 is SAAADI. Unmatched junction bases numbered 3, after V lost 5 bases and J lost 4 bases. CDR3 length: 13 residues. CDR3 DNA: TGCGCCAGCAGTAGACAGGGGCGCACTGAAGCTTTCTTT. This translates into CASSRQGRTEAFF.

The V and J genes are TRBV19 and TRBJ2-1, with 7 positions matching TRBD2. CDR3 length: 13 amino acids. With V trimmed by 1 base and J by 12 bases, 6 bases remained unmatched. Germline CDR1 is LNHDA and CDR2 is SQIVND (reference sequence). The CDR3 reads CASSIGEGQGQFF. The CDR3 DNA reads as TGTGCCAGTAGTATAGGGGAGGGGCAGGGGCAGTTCTTC.

This rearrangement joins TRBV4-2 to TRBJ1-2; D is unclear. The CDR3 extends over 18 amino acids. Trimming removed 0 bases from V and 0 bases from J, with 17 bases in between. Per germline, CDR1 LGHNA and CDR2 YNFKEQ. Written as DNA, the CDR3 is TGTGCCAGCAGCCAAGACGTACAGATCCTCTCAGCTAACTATGGCTACACCTTC. It encodes CASSQDVQILSANYGYTF.

This chain links TRBV2 with TRBJ2-1, with a possible D match to TRBD2 (6 bases). The CDR3 extends over 15 amino acids. V lost 5 bases, J lost 7 bases, and 18 bases lay in between. Germline V lookup: CDR1 SNHLY, CDR2 FYNNEI. This chain's CDR3 is CASSYGRTPPNEQFF. CDR3 DNA sequence: TGTGCCAGCAGTTATGGGAGGACTCCCCCTAATGAGCAGTTCTTC. Complete variable domain (other parts from reference TRBV2 and TRBJ2-1): EPEVTQTPSHQVTQMGQEVILRCVPISNHLYFYWYRQILGQKVEFLVSFYNNEISEKSEIFDDQFSVERPDGSNFTLKIRSTKLEDSAMYFCASSYGRTPPNEQFFGPGTRLTVL.

The V and J genes are TRBV2 and TRBJ1-4; D ambiguous. With 6 bases removed from V and 8 bases from J, the gap between germline ends came to 10 bases. Germline values: CDR1 SNHLY, CDR2 FYNNEI. The CDR3 has 12 residues. CDR3 in amino acids: CASRTLREKLFF. The CDR3, as DNA: TGTGCCAGCAGGACTTTGAGGGAAAAACTGTTTTTT.